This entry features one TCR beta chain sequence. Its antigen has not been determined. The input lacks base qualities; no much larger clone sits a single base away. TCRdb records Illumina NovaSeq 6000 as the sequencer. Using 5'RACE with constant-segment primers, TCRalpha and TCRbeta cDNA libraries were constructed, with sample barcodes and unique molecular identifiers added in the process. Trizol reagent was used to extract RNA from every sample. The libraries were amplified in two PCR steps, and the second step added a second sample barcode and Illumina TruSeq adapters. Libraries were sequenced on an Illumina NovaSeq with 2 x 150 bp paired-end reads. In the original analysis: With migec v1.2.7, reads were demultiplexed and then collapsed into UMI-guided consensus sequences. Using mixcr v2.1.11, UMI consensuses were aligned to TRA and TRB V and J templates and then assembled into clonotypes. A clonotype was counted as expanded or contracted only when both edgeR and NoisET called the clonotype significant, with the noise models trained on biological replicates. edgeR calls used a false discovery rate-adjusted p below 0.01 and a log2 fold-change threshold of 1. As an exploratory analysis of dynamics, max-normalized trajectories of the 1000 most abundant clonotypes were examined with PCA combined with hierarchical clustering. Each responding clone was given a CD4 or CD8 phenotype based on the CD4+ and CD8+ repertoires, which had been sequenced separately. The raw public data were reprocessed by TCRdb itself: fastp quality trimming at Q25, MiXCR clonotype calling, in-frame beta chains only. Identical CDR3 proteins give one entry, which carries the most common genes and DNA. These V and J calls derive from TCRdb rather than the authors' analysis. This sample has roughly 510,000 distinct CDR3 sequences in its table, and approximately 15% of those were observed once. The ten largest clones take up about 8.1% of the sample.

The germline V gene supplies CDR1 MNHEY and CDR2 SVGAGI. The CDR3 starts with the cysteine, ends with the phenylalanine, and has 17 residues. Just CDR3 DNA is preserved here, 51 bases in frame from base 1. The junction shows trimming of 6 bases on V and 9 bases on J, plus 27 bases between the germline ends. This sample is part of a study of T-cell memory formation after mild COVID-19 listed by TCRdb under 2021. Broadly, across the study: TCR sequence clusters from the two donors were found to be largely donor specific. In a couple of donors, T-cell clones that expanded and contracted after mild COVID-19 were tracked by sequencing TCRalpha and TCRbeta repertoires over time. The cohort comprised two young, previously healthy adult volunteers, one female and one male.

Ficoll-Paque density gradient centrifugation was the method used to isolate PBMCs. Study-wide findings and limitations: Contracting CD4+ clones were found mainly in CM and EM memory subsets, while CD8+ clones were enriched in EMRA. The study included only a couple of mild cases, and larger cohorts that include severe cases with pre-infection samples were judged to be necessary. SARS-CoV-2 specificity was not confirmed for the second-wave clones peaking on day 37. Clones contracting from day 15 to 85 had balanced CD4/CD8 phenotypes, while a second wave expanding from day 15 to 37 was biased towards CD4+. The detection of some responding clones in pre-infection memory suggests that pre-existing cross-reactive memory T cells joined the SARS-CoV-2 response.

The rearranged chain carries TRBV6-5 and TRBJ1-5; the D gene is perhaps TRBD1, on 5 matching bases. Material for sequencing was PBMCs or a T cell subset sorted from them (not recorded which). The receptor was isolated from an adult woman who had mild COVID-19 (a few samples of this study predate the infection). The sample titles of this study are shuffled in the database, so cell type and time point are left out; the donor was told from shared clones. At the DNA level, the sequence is TGTGCCAGCAGCCAAGACAGACCTCTATCTGCAATCGCGCCCCAGCATTTT. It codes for CASSQDRPLSAIAPQHF.